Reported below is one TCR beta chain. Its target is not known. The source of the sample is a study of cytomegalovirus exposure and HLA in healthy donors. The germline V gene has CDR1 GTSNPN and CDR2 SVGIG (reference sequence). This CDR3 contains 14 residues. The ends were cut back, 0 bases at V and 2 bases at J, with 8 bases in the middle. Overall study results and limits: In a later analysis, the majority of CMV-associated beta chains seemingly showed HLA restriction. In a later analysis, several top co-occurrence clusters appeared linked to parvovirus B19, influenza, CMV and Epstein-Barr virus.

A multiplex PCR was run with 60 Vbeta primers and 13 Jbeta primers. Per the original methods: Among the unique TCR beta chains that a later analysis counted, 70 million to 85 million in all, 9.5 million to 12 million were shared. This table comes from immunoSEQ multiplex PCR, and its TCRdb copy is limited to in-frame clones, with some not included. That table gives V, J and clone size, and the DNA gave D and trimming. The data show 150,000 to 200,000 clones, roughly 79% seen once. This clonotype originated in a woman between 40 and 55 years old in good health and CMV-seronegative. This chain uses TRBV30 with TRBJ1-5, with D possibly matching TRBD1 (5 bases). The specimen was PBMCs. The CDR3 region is CAWSVKGGNQPQHF. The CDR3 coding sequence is TGTGCCTGGAGTGTGAAAGGGGGCAATCAGCCCCAGCATTTT.